This T cell receptor beta chain was observed in a study of shared clonotypes between healthy human individuals. TCRdb keeps only in-frame clones here, not all; method: immunoSEQ multiplex PCR. The repertoire holds 2 million to 2.5 million clones, approximately 93% seen once, with roughly 0.36% in the top ten. CDR3 size: 14 residues. The ends lost 4 bases at V and 1 base at J; junction bases unmatched: 3. Germline loops: CDR1 MDHEN, CDR2 SYDVKM. Donors comprised only Caucasian adults living in Nashville, Tennessee. This chain joins TRBV28 and TRBJ2-5, with TRBD1 matching 7 bases. This receptor was identified in a man younger than 35 in good health. Some clones in this sample may be carry-over from other donors' samples. Sequencing was done on a sample of naive CD4+ T cells from PBMCs. Subset noted: CD45RA+ positively selected. The CDR3 DNA follows: TGTGCCAGCAGTTCCACAGGGGTCCAAGAGACCCAGTACTTC. This sequence encodes CASSSTGVQETQYF.